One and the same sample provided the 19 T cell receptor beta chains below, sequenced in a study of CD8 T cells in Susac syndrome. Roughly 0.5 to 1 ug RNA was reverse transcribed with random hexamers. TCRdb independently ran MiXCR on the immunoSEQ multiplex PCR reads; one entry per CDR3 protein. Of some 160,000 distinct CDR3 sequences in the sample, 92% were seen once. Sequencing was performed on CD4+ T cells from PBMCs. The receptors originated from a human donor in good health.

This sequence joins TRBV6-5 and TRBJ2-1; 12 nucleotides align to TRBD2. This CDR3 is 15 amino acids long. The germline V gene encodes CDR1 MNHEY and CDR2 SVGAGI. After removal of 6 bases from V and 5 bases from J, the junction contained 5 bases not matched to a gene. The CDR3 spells CASSLAGGVDNEQFF. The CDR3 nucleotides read TGTGCCAGCAGCCTAGCGGGAGGGGTCGACAATGAGCAGTTCTTC.

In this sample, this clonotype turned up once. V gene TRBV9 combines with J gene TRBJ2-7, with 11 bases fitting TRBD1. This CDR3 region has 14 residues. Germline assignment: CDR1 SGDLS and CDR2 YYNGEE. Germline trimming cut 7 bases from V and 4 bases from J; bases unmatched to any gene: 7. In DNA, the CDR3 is TGTGCCAGCGCACCGGGACAGGGGGGTTACGAGCAGTACTTC. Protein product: CASAPGQGGYEQYF. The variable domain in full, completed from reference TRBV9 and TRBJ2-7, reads DSGVTQTPKHLITATGQRVTLRCSPRSGDLSVYWYQQSLDQGLQFLIQYYNGEERAKGNILERFSAQQFPDLHSELNLSSLELGDSALYFCASAPGQGGYEQYFGPGTRLTVT.

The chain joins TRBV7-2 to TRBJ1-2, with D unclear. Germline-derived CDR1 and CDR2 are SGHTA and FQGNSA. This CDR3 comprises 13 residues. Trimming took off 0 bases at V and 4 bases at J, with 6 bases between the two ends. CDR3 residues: CASSLAKSYGYTF. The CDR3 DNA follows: TGTGCCAGCAGCTTAGCGAAGTCCTATGGCTACACCTTC.

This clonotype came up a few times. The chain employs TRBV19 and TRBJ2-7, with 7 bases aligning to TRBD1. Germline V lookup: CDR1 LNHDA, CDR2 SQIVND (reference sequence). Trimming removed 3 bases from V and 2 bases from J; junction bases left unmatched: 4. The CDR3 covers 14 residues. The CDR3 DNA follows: TGTGCCAGTAGTATGTCCAGGGGGACCTACGAGCAGTACTTC. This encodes CASSMSRGTYEQYF.

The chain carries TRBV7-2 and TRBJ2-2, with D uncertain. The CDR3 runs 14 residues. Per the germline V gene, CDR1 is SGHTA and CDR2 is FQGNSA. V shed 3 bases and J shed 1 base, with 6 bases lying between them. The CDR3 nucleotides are TGTGCCAGCAGCTTTTACTGGAACACCGGGGAGCTGTTTTTT. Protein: CASSFYWNTGELFF.

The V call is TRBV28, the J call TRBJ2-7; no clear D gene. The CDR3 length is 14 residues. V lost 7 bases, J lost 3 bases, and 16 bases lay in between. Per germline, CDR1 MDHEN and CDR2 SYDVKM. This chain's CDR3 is CASNAQAHDYEQYF. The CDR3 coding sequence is TGTGCCAGCAATGCCCAGGCTCATGACTACGAGCAGTACTTC.

The CDR3 DNA reads as TGTGCCAGCAGTTTCGGGGACCGCTCCTACGAGCAGTACTTC. It encodes CASSFGDRSYEQYF. This rearrangement joins TRBV28 to TRBJ2-7; D may correspond to TRBD1 or TRBD2 (5 bases each). CDR1 and CDR2 (germline): MDHEN, SYDVKM. The germline V and J ends were trimmed by 3 bases and 0 bases, with 9 bases remaining between them. The CDR3 is 14 amino acids.

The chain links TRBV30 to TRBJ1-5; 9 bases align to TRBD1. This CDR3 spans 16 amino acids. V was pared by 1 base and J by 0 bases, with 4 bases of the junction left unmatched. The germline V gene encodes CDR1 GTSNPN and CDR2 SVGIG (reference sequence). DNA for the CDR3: TGTGCCTGGAGTGGGGACAGGGCTTCTAGCAATCAGCCCCAGCATTTT. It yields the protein CAWSGDRASSNQPQHF. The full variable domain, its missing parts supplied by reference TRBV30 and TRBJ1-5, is SQTIHQWPATLVQPVGSPLSLECTVEGTSNPNLYWYRQAAGRGLQLLFYSVGIGQISSEVPQNLSASRPQDRQFILSSKKLLLSDSGFYLCAWSGDRASSNQPQHFGDGTRLSIL.

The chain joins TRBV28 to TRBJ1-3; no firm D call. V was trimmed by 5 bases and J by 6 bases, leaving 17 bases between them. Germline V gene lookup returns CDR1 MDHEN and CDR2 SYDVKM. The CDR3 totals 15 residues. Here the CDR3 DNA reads TGTGCCAGCAGTCCCCCTGGTGGGAAGGCAAACACCATATATTTT. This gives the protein CASSPPGGKANTIYF.

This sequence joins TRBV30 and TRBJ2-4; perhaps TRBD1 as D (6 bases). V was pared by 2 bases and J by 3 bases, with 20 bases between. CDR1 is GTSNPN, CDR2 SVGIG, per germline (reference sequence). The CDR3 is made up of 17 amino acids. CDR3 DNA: TGTGCCTGGAGTAAATCGGGCAGGGACAAAGACAAAAACATTCAGTACTTC. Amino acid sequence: CAWSKSGRDKDKNIQYF.

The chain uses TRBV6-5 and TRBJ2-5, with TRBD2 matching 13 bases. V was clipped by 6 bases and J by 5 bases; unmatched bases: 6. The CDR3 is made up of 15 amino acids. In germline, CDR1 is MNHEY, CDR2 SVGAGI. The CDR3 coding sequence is TGTGCCAGCAGAGGCGGACTAGCGGGGGAGGAGACCCAGTACTTC. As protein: CASRGGLAGEETQYF.

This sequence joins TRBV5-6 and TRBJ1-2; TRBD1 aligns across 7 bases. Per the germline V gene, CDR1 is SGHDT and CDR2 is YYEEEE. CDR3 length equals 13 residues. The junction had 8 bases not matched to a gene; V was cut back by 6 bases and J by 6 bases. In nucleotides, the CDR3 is TGTGCCAGCAATATGGAGGGGGCTGATGGCTACACCTTC. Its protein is CASNMEGADGYTF.

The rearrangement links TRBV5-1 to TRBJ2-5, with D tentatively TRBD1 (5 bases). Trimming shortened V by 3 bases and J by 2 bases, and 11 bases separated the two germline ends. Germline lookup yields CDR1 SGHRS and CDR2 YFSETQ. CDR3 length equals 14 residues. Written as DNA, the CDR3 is TGCGCCAGCAGCTCACCAGACAGACAAGAGACCCAGTACTTC. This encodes CASSSPDRQETQYF. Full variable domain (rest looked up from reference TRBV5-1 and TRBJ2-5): KAGVTQTPRYLIKTRGQQVTLSCSPISGHRSVSWYQQTPGQGLQFLFEYFSETQRNKGNFPGRFSGRQFSNSRSEMNVSTLELGDSALYLCASSSPDRQETQYFGPGTRLLVL.

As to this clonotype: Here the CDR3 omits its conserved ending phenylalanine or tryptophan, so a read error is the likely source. As DNA, the CDR3 is TGCAGTGCTAGAGGAGCCGATAGCAATCAGCCCCAGCATTCT. This translates into CSARGADSNQPQHS. The rearrangement links TRBV20-1 to TRBJ1-5; D is unresolved. This CDR3 contains 14 residues. Trimming shortened V by 1 base and J by 0 bases, and 7 bases separated the two germline ends. Germline CDR1 DFQATT, CDR2 SNEGSKA (reference sequence).

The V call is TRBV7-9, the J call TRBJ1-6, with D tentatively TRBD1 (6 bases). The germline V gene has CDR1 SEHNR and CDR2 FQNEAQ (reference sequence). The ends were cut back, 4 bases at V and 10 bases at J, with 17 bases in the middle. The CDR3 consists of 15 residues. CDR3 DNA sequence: TGTGCCAGCAGCTCTCCCCGACAGGATACCTCACCCCTCCACTTT. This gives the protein CASSSPRQDTSPLHF.

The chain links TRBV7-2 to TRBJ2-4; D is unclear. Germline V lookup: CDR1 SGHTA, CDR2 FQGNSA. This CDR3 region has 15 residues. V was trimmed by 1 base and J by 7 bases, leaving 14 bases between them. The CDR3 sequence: CASSLVWQVLNIQYF. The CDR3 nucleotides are TGTGCCAGCAGCTTAGTTTGGCAGGTCCTCAACATTCAGTACTTC.

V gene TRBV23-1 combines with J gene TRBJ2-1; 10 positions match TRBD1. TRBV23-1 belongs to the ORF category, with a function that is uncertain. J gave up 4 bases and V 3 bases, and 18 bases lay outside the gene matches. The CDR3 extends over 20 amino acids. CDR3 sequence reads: CASSHGTGDPTSGNYNEQFF. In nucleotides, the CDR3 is TGCGCCAGCAGTCATGGGACAGGGGATCCAACTAGCGGAAATTACAATGAGCAGTTCTTC.

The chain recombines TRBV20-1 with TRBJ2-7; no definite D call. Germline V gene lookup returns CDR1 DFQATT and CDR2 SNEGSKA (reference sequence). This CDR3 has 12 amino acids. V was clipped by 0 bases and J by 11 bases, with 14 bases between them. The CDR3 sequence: CSARDRSRVEYF. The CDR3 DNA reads TGCAGTGCTAGAGATAGATCACGAGTGGAGTACTTC.

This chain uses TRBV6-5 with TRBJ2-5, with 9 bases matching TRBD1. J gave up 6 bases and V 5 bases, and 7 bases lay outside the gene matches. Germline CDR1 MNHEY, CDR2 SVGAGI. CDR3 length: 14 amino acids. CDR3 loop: CASSIGTGRKTQYF. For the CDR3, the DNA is TGTGCCAGCAGTATCGGGACAGGGCGGAAGACCCAGTACTTC.